Described below is a single T cell receptor (beta chain) sequence and its context. This sample was included in a study of blood T cell repertoires in COVID-19. Study in general: The origin of the acute and convalescent COVID-19 samples was the United States, Italy and Spain.

The germline gives CDR1 DFQATT, CDR2 SNEGSKA (reference sequence). Trimming removed 3 bases from V and 6 bases from J; junction bases left unmatched: 1. The CDR3 loop spans 13 amino acids. Assay: immunoSEQ multiplex PCR; the TCRdb copy retains only in-frame clones and omits some. The table lists around 230,000 clones, approximately 85% of them singletons. The receptor was isolated from a man aged 50-60 years with COVID-19, enrolled during active disease. The chain has TRBV20-1 and TRBJ1-5, with 11 bases identical to TRBD1. The specimen was peripheral blood. CDR3 DNA sequence: TGCAGTGCTAGTGGACAGGGGGCTCAGCCCCAGCATTTT. The encoded protein is CSASGQGAQPQHF.